This T cell receptor (beta chain) was sequenced during a study of blood T cell repertoires in COVID-19. Overall study: Sample material is recorded as cDNA or gDNA derived from T cells, B-cell-depleted T cells, or PBMCs.

This clone was observed a single time. CDR3 length: 14 amino acids. Per germline, CDR1 SQVTM and CDR2 ANQGSEA. The germline V and J ends were trimmed by 4 bases and 1 base, with 14 bases remaining between them. Study processing details: Amplifying reference gene primers gave estimates of nucleated cell counts. Using immunoSEQ multiplex PCR, the repertoire was profiled, and TCRdb retains in-frame clones only, with some absent. V, J and clone size derive from that table, while D and trimming were established from the DNA sequence. The sample has some 93,000 clones, just under 85% seen once. This clonotype was sampled from a man aged 70 or older with acute or convalescent COVID-19. The V call is TRBV29-1, the J call TRBJ2-7; D is perhaps TRBD1 (5 bases). Sequenced material: peripheral blood. The CDR3 DNA is TGCAGCGTTGCGTCATCTACAGGTTCCTACGAGCAGTACTTC. Its protein is CSVASSTGSYEQYF.